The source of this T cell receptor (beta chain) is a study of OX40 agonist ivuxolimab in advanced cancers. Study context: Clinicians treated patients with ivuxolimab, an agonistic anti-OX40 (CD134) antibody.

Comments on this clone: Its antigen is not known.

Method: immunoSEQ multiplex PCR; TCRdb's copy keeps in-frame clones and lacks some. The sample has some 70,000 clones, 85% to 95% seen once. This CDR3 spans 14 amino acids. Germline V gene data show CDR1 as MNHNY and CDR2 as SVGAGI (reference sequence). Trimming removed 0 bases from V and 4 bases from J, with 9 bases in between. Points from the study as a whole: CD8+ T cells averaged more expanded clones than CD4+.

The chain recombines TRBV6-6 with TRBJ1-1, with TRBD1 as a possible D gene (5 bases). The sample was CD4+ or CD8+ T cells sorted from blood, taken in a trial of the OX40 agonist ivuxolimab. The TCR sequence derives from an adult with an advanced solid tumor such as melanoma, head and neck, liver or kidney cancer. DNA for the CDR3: TGTGCCAGCAGTTACTCTGGTCAGGGCACTGAAGCTTTCTTT. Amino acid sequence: CASSYSGQGTEAFF.